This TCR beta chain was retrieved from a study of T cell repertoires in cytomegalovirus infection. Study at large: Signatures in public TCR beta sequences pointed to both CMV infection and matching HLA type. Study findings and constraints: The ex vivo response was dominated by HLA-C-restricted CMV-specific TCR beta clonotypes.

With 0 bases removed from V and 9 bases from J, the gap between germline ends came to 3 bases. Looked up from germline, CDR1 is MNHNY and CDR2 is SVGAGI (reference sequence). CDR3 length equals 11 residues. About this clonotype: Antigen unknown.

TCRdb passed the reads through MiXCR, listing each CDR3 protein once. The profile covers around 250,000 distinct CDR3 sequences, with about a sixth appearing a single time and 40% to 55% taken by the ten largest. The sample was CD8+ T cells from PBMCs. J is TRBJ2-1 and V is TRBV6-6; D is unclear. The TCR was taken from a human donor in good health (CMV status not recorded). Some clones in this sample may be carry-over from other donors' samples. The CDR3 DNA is TGTGCCAGCAGTTACTCTTCTGAGCAGTTCTTC. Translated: CASSYSSEQFF.